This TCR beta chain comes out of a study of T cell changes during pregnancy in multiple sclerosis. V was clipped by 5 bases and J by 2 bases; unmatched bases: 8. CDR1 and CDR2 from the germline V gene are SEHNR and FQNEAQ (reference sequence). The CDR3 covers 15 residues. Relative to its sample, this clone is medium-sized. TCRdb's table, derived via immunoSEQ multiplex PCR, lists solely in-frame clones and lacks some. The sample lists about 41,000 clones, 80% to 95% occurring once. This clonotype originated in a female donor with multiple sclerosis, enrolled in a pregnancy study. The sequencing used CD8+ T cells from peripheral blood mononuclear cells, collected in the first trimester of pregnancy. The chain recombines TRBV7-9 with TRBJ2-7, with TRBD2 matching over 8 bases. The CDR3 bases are TGTGCCAGCAGCGGCCGACTAGCGAATACCTACGAGCAGTACTTC. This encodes CASSGRLANTYEQYF.